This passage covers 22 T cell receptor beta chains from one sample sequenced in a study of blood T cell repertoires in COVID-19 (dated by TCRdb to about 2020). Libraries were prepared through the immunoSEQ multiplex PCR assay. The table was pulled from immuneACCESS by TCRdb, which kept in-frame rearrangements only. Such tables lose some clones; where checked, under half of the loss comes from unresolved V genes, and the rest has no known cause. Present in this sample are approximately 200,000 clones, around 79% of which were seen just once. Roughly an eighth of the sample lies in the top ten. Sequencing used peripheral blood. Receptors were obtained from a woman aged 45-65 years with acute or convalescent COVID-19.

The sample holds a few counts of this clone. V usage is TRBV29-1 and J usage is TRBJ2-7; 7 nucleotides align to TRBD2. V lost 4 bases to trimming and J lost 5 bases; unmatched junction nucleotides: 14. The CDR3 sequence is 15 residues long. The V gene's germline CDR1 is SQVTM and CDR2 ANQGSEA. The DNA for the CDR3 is TGCAGCGTTGGAGGCAGCGGGACCCATCGGAACGAGCAGTACTTC. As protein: CSVGGSGTHRNEQYF.

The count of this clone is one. The CDR3 here is CASSPGVVATNEKLFF. Written as DNA, the CDR3 is TGTGCCAGCAGCCCAGGTGTAGTTGCAACTAATGAAAAACTGTTTTTT. The J gene is TRBJ1-4, the V gene TRBV9; no clear D gene. V lost 4 bases, J lost 0 bases, and 13 bases lay in between. CDR3 length: 16 amino acids. CDR1 and CDR2 (germline): SGDLS, YYNGEE.

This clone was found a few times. The CDR3 DNA follows: TGCGCCAGCAGTGAGTCGGGCGATAATGAAAAACTGTTTTTT. Residues: CASSESGDNEKLFF. The chain couples TRBV10-1 to TRBJ1-4; D gene ambiguous. Trimming stripped 0 bases from V and 4 bases from J, with 6 bases between. Per the germline V gene, CDR1 is WNHNN and CDR2 is SYGVQD (reference sequence). The CDR3 is 14 residues long.

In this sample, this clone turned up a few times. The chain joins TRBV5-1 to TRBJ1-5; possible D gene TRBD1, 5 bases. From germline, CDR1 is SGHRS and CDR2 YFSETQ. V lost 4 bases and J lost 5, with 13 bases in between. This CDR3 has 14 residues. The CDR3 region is CASSAGLGDQPQHF. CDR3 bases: TGCGCCAGCAGCGCGGGGCTAGGGGATCAGCCCCAGCATTTT.

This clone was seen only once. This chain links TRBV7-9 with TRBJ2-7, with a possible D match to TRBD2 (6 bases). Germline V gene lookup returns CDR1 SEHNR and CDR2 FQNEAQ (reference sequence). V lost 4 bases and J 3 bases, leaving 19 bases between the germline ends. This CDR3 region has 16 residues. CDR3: CASSSNLQAGNYEQYF. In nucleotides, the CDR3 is TGTGCCAGCAGCTCCAATCTCCAGGCGGGGAACTACGAGCAGTACTTC. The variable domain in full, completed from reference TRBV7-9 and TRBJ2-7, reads DTGVSQNPRHKITKRGQNVTFRCDPISEHNRLYWYRQTLGQGPEFLTYFQNEAQLEKSRLLSDRFSAERPKGSFSTLEIQRTEQGDSAMYLCASSSNLQAGNYEQYFGPGTRLTVT.

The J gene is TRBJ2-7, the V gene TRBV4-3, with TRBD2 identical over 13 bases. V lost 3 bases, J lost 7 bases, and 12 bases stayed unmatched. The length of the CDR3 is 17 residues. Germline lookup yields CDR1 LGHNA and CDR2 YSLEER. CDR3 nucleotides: TGCGCCAGCAGCCACATCGGACTAGCGGGAGTATCAGGGGAGCAGTACTTC. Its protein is CASSHIGLAGVSGEQYF.

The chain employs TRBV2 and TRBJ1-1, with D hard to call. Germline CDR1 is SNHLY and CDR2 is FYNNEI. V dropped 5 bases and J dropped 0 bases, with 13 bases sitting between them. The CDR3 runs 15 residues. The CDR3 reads CASSSGRTVNTEAFF. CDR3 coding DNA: TGTGCCAGCAGTAGCGGTCGGACGGTGAACACTGAAGCTTTCTTT.

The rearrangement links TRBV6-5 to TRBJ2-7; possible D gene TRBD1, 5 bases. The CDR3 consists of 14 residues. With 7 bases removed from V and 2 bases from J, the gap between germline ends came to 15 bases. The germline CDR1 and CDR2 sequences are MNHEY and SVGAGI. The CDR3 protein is CASNLGQGTYEQYF. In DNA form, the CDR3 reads TGTGCCAGCAACCTGGGGCAGGGCACCTACGAGCAGTACTTC.

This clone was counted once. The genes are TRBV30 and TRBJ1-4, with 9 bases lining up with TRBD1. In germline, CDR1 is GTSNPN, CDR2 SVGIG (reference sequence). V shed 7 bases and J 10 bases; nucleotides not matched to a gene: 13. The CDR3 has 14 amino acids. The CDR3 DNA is TGTGCCTCCTTAGTCCCGGGACAGGGAGGAAAACTGTTTTTT. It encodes CASLVPGQGGKLFF.

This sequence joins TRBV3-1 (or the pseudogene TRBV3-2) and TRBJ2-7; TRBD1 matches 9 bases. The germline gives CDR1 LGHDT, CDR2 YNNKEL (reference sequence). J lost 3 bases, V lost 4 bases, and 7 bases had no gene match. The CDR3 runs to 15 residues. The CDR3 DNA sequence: TGTGCCAGCAGCCGTACCGGGACAGGGAGCTACGAGCAGTACTTC. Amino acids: CASSRTGTGSYEQYF.

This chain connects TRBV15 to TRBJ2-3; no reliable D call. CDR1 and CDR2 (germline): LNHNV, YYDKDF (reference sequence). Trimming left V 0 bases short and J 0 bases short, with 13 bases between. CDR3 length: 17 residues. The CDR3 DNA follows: TGTGCCACCAGCAGAGATCACGGGTGGCTTAGCACAGATACGCAGTATTTT. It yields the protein CATSRDHGWLSTDTQYF.

CDR3 nucleotides: TGTGCCAGCAGCACTACAAGGGGGTTCTATGGCTACACCTTC. Translation gives CASSTTRGFYGYTF. The chain uses TRBV21-1 and TRBJ1-2; TRBD1, the table's D call, was not compared with the DNA. TRBV21-1 is shown as a pseudogene. The CDR3 consists of 14 residues.

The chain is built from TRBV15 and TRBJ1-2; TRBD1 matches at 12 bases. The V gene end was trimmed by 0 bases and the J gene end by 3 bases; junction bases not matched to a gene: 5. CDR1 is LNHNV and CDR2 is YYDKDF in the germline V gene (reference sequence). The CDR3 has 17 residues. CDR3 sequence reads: CATSRDRDRGLDYGYTF. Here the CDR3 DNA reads TGTGCCACCAGCAGAGATAGGGACAGGGGGCTGGACTATGGCTACACCTTC.

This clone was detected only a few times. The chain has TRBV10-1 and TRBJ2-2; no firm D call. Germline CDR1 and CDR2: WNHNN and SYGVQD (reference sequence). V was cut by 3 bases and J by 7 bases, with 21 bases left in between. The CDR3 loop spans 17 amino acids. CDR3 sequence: CASSDRDRDPRGGELFF. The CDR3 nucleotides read TGCGCCAGCAGTGACCGAGACCGAGACCCCCGCGGCGGGGAGCTGTTTTTT.

CDR3 protein: CASTQGYRFGGELFF. The CDR3 DNA follows: TGTGCCAGCACTCAAGGATACAGGTTCGGCGGGGAGCTGTTTTTT. This rearrangement joins TRBV25-1 to TRBJ2-2; D perhaps matches TRBD1 (5 bases). Germline-derived CDR1 and CDR2 are MGHDK and SYGVNS. The V and J ends lost 7 bases and 7 bases respectively, with 19 bases between them. This CDR3 has 15 amino acids.

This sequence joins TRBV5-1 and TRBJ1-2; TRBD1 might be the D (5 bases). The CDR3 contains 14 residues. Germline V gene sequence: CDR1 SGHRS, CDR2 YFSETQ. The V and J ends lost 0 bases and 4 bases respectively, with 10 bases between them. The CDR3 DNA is TGCGCCAGCAGCTTGGGGCAGGGTGCCTATGGCTACACCTTC. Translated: CASSLGQGAYGYTF.

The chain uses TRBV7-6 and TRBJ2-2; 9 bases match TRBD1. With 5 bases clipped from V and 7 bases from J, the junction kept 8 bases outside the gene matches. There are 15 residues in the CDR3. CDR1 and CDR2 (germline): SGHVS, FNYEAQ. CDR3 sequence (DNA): TGTGCCAGCAGCCCCGGGACAGGGATTTACGGGGAGCTGTTTTTT. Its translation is CASSPGTGIYGELFF.

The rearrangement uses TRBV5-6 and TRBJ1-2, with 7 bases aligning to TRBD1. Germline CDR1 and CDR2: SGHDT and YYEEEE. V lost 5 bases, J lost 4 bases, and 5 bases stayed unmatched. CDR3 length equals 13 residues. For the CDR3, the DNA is TGTGCCAGCAGTCAAGACAGGGCCTATGGCTACACCTTC. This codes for CASSQDRAYGYTF.

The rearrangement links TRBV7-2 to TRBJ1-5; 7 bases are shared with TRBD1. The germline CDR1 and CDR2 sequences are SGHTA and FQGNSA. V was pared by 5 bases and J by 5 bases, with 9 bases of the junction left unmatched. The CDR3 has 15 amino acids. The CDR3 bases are TGTGCCAGCAGCCTAACAGGGGTTGCCGATCAGCCCCAGCATTTT. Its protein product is CASSLTGVADQPQHF.

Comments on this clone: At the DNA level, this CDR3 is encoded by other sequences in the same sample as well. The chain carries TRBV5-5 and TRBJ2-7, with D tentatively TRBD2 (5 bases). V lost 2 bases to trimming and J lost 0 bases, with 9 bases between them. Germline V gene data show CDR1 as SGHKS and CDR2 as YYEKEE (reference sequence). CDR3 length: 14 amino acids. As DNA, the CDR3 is TGTGCCAGCAGCTTTTCGGGGAGCTCCTACGAGCAGTACTTC. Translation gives CASSFSGSSYEQYF. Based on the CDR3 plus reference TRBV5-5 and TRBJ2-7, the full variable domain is DAGVTQSPTHLIKTRGQQVTLRCSPISGHKSVSWYQQVLGQGPQFIFQYYEKEERGRGNFPDRFSARQFPNYSSELNVNALLLGDSALYLCASSFSGSSYEQYFGPGTRLTVT.

CDR3 sequence: CASSQRTGWDTDTQYF. In DNA, the CDR3 is TGTGCCAGCAGCCAAAGGACAGGGTGGGACACAGATACGCAGTATTTT. The V call is TRBV3-1 (or the pseudogene TRBV3-2), the J call TRBJ2-3; 8 bases fit TRBD1. Germline assignment: CDR1 LGHDT and CDR2 YNNKEL (reference sequence). With 2 bases clipped from V and 2 bases from J, the junction kept 6 bases outside the gene matches. The CDR3 has 16 residues.

The CDR3 region has the DNA TGTGCCAGCAGTGAGCGGGCGTCTAGCGGATTTAGCTCCTACAATGAGCAGTTCTTC. It is translated as CASSERASSGFSSYNEQFF. This rearrangement joins TRBV2 to TRBJ2-1; 7 positions agree with TRBD2. CDR3 size: 19 residues. Germline V gene sequence: CDR1 SNHLY, CDR2 FYNNEI. V shed 3 bases, J shed 0 bases, and the junction held 14 bases outside the gene matches.